The present TCR beta chain was sequenced within a study of blood T cell repertoires in COVID-19. Across the study: Samples of COVID-19 (acute and convalescent) were obtained from the United States, Italy and Spain.

Authors' analysis steps: It was from reference gene primer amplification that nucleated cell counts were estimated. Assay used: immunoSEQ multiplex PCR; TCRdb lists only in-frame clones, some missing. V and J calls and clone size are as listed in that table; D and trimming were resolved from the DNA. The sample shows roughly 81,000 clones, around four fifths of them seen only once. The sample consisted of peripheral blood. The TCR was taken from a man older than 75 with active or convalescent COVID-19.

CDR3 sequence: CASQARGLAGVSSYEQYF. CDR3 DNA sequence: TGCGCCAGCCAAGCGAGGGGGCTAGCGGGGGTGAGCTCCTACGAGCAGTACTTC. The chain joins TRBV5-1 to TRBJ2-7; 10 nucleotides line up with TRBD2. CDR1 and CDR2 from the germline V gene are SGHRS and YFSETQ. The CDR3 is made up of 18 amino acids. The junction had 16 bases not matched to a gene; V was cut back by 7 bases and J by 0 bases.